What follows describes a single T cell receptor beta chain. The sample is drawn from a study of CD8 T cells in Susac syndrome. Random hexamers were used to reverse transcribe an amount of about 0.45 to 1 ug RNA. TCRdb re-called the immunoSEQ multiplex PCR reads with MiXCR, one entry per CDR3 protein. The sample yields about 440,000 distinct CDR3 sequences, 85% seen once. The ends lost 4 bases at V and 9 bases at J; junction bases unmatched: 8. This CDR3 comprises 15 residues. CDR1 SGHTA and CDR2 FQGNSA come from the germline V gene. The receptor was isolated from a human donor with multiple sclerosis. The V call is TRBV7-2, the J call TRBJ2-1, with TRBD1 matching over 11 bases. The material sequenced was CD8+ T cells from PBMCs. CDR3 sequence: CASSSRDRGSLEQFF. The CDR3 DNA follows: TGTGCCAGCAGCTCCCGGGACAGGGGGTCCCTTGAGCAGTTCTTC.